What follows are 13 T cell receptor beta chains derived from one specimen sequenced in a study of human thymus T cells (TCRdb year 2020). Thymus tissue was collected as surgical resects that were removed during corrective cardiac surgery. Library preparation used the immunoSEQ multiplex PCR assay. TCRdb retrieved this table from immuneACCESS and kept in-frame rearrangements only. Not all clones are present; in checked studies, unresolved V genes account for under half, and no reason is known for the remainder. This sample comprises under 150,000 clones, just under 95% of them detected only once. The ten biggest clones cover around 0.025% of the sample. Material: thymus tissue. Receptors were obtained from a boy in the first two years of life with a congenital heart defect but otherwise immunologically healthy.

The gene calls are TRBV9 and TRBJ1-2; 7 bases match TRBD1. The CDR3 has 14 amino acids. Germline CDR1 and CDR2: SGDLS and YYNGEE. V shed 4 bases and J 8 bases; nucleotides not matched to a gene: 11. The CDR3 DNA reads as TGTGCCAGCAGCACCCAAAGACAGGGTGGCGGCTACACCTTC. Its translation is CASSTQRQGGGYTF. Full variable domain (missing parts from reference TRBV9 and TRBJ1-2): DSGVTQTPKHLITATGQRVTLRCSPRSGDLSVYWYQQSLDQGLQFLIQYYNGEERAKGNILERFSAQQFPDLHSELNLSSLELGDSALYFCASSTQRQGGGYTFGSGTRLTVV.

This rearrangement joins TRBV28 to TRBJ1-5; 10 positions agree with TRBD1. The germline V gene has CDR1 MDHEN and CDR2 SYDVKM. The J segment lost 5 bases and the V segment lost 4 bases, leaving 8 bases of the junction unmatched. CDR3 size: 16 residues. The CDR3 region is CASSSGTGEQDQPQHF. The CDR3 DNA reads TGTGCCAGCAGTTCAGGGACAGGGGAGCAAGATCAGCCCCAGCATTTT.

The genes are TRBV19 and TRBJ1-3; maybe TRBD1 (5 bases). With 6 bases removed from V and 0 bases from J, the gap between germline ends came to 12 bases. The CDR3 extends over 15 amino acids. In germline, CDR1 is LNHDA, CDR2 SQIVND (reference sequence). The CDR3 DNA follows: TGTGCCAGTAGGGGGACGCTATACTCTGGAAACACCATATATTTT. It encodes CASRGTLYSGNTIYF.

CDR3 nucleotide sequence: TGTGCCAGCAGCGTAGACCATAACTATGGCTACACCTTC. Translated: CASSVDHNYGYTF. The genes are TRBV9 and TRBJ1-2, with D hard to call. V dropped 0 bases and J dropped 1 base, with 4 bases sitting between them. Germline lookup yields CDR1 SGDLS and CDR2 YYNGEE. This CDR3 comprises 13 residues.

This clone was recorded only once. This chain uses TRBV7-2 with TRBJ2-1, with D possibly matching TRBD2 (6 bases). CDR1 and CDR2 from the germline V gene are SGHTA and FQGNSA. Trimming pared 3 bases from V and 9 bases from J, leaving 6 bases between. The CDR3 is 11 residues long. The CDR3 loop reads CASSFGSEQFF. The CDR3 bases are TGTGCCAGCAGCTTCGGGAGTGAGCAGTTCTTC.

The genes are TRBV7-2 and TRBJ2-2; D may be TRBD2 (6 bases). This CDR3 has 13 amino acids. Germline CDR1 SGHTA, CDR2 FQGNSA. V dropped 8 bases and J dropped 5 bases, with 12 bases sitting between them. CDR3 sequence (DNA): TGTGCCAGCGCGGGGAGCAGAACCGGGGAGCTGTTTTTT. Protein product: CASAGSRTGELFF.

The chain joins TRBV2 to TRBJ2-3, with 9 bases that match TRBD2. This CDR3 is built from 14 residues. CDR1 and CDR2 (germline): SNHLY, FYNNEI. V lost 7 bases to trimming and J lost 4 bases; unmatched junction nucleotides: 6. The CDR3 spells CASKPGLASDTQYF. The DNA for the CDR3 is TGTGCCAGCAAACCGGGACTAGCTTCAGATACGCAGTATTTT.

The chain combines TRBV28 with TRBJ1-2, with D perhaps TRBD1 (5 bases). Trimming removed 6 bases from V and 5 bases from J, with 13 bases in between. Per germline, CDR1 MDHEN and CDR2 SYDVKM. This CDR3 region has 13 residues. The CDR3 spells CASRTGTGYGYTF. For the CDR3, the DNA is TGTGCCAGCAGAACCGGGACGGGATATGGCTACACCTTC.

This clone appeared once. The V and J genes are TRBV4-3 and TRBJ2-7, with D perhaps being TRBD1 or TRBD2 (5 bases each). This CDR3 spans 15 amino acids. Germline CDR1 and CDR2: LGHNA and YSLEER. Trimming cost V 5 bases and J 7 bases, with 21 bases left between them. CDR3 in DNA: TGCGCCAGCAGCTCTACGGGGCAGGGTGGGGAGGAGCAGTACTTC. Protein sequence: CASSSTGQGGEEQYF.

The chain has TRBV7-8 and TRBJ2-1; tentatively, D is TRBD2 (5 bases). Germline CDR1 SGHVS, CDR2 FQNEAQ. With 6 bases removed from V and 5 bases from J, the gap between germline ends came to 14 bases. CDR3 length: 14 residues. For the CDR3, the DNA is TGTGCCAGCAGTCACACTAGTAACCACAATGAGCAGTTCTTC. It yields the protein CASSHTSNHNEQFF.

The CDR3 here is CASSSPTVNTEAFF. CDR3 sequence (DNA): TGTGCCAGCAGTTCCCCGACAGTGAACACTGAAGCTTTCTTT. This chain joins TRBV28 and TRBJ1-1, with D possibly matching TRBD1 (5 bases). V lost 4 bases and J 0 bases, leaving 9 bases between the germline ends. The CDR3 has 14 residues. CDR1 is MDHEN, CDR2 SYDVKM, per germline.

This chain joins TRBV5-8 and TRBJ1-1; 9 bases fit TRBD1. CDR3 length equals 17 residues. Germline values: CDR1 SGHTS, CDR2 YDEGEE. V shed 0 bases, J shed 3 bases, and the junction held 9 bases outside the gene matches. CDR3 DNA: TGTGCCAGCAGCTTGGCCGGGACAGGGTATAATTACACTGAAGCTTTCTTT. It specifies CASSLAGTGYNYTEAFF.

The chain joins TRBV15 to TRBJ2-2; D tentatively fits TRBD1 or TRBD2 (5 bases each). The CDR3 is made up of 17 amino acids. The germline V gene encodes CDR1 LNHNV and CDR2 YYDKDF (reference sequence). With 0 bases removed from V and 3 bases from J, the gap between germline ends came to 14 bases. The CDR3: CATSRDEGRPDTGELFF. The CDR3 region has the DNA TGTGCCACCAGCAGAGATGAGGGGAGACCGGACACCGGGGAGCTGTTTTTT.